This entry describes one TCR beta chain. The CDR3 loop spans 15 amino acids. Germline lookup yields CDR1 SEHNR and CDR2 FQNEAQ (reference sequence). V lost 7 bases to trimming and J lost 2 bases, with 17 bases between them. TCRdb re-called the 5' RACE reads with MiXCR, one entry per CDR3 protein. The table lists approximately 1.8 million distinct CDR3 sequences, about 31% of them singletons. The data are from a study of identical twins. This chain connects TRBV7-9 to TRBJ2-5, with unresolved D. The clonotype was recovered from a newborn girl in good health. The sequencing sample was made of cord blood. The chain's CDR3 is CASNLIGLLQETQYF. In nucleotides, the CDR3 is TGTGCCAGCAACCTAATCGGTCTTCTGCAAGAGACCCAGTACTTC.